This TCR beta chain was retrieved from a study of cytomegalovirus exposure and HLA in healthy donors (dated by TCRdb to the late 2010s). General notes on the study: In an earlier analysis of under 750 of the donors, approximately 300 Gb of sequence data and 95 million to 130 million unique TCR beta sequences from roughly 190 million T cells were reported. An early release covering more than 500 HLA-typed donors comprised 250 to 350 gigabases of sequencing data and 85 million or so unique TCR sequences. The genetic ancestry cluster associated with self-reported Caucasian donors included around four fifths of the roughly 390 genotyped donors. The study aimed to test whether cataloging public T cell receptors could reveal signatures of past pathogen exposure. The T cell repertoires of 666 subjects were profiled by immunosequencing and related to cytomegalovirus serostatus. Along with the approximately 700-subject first cohort, a separate validation cohort of some 130 different subjects was used. The study combined high-throughput TCR immunosequencing, statistical association of individual TCRs with disease status, and machine learning to predict cytomegalovirus infection status. To study patterns of TCR occurrence, a later analysis re-analyzed previously published TCR beta repertoires from around 700 donors and added high-resolution HLA genotyping. Rather than drawing on any new phenotypic data, the later analysis identified candidate immune exposures from TCR beta sequences and the way those sequences occurred across donors. To decide whether each TCR beta V gene segment behaved as functional or pseudogenic, an earlier analysis of approximately 620 of the donors relied on high-throughput TCR beta sequencing. Donor age, sex, ethnicity and CMV serostatus were compiled together with the repertoire data. A later genetic analysis took genome-wide SNP genotypes for about 55% of the roughly 700 donors and used that subset as a discovery cohort. All discovery cohort repertoires had been generated using a single sequencing platform. Both class I and class II loci were covered by HLA typing, at four-digit resolution. The number of donors typed differed by locus, with about 620-630 for A, B, C, DRB1 and DQB1, roughly 550 for DQA1, 606 for DPA1, and under 490 for DPB1. Several DR-DQ haplotypes were treated as single units for association and clustering because of strong linkage in the cohort. Among some 410 genotyped donors of the cohort, an average of 235,054 unique TCR beta nucleotide sequences were sequenced per donor, roughly 20% of them non-productive.

Remarks on this clone: What this receptor recognizes is not known. No much larger clone exists at a distance of one base, and base qualities are not known.

In total, roughly 710 healthy bone marrow donors made up the cohort. At the time of sampling, all cohort members were nominally healthy, though unrecorded immune exposures were likely present. The donor tested CMV seropositive, placing the donor among the 290 or so seropositive members of the cohort. A peripheral blood sample was provided by each donor, and peripheral blood mononuclear cells were used for TCR beta sequencing. Genomic DNA was extracted from the blood cell samples with the Qiagen DNeasy Blood Extraction Kit. The library relied on the immunoSEQ multiplex PCR assay. For the multiplex PCR, a mixture combining 60 forward primers for TCR Vbeta segments and 13 reverse primers for TCR Jbeta segments was used. Amplification of the CDR3 region of rearranged TCR beta genes was performed with a multiplex PCR assay on genomic DNA. The Illumina HiSeq System was used to sequence the amplified TCR beta libraries as 87-base-pair reads. For the original study's pipeline: A later analysis tallied 75 million to 85 million unique TCR beta chains across the 610 or so repertoires, and approximately 11 million of those chains were shared by two or more donors. To remove PCR and sequencing errors, raw reads were error-corrected and collapsed into unique sequences using a nearest-neighbor algorithm that merged closely related sequences. CDR3 sequences were aligned to IMGT reference sequences to assign V, D and J gene segments. Each retained sequence needed at least a six-nucleotide match to both a V gene segment and a J gene segment. A rearrangement counted as productive if the CDR3 had no stop codons and remained in frame with V and J, and every other rearrangement counted as non-productive. Following IMGT convention, CDR3 was defined as the stretch from the second conserved V-encoded cysteine up to the conserved J-encoded phenylalanine. Sequences without an unambiguous match to a single V gene segment were excluded from the earlier analysis of 587 of the donors. In an earlier analysis of some 590 of the donors, V segments were called functional above 56.7% productive rearrangements and were called segregating when the between-donor standard deviation exceeded 5%. A statistical classification framework was developed to diagnose cytomegalovirus status using the catalog of TCR beta chain sequences. In a later analysis, TCR nucleotide sequences were compared against IMGT/GENE-DB human TR gene sequences so that V and J genes could be assigned. A later analysis assigned CDR3 sequences and most-parsimonious VDJ recombination scenarios with the TCRdist pipeline. A later analysis defined each TCR beta chain by its CDR3 amino acid sequence plus V-gene family, and excluded reads lacking a unique V-gene family. A later analysis removed 550 to 700 highly shared, low-generation-probability nucleotide sequences to deal with suspected cross-contamination and a sequencing artifact. A later analysis calculated a clonal expansion index for each public chain from normalized within-repertoire ranks of inferred template counts. In a later analysis, generation probabilities were computed with a VDJ recombination model fitted to out-of-frame rearrangements, and the resulting probabilities were checked against IGoR. In a later analysis, hypergeometric tests were used to score TCR-TCR, TCR-HLA and TCR-CMV co-occurrence, with a repertoire-size bias correction applied to TCR pairs. A later analysis estimated false discovery rates by permuting HLA or CMV assignments 20 times. A later analysis grouped co-occurring TCRs with DBSCAN, adding TCRdist sequence similarity when clustering within HLA-allele-positive subsets. For co-occurrence clustering, repertoires with fewer than 30,000 or more than 120,000 public chains were excluded, along with five repertoires with anomalous nucleotide sharing. The table was pulled from immuneACCESS by TCRdb, which kept in-frame rearrangements only. Such tables lose some clones; where checked, under half of the loss comes from unresolved V genes, and the rest has no known cause. That table is the source of V, J and clone size, and D and trimming were worked out from the DNA. The sample table lists over 150,000 clones, roughly four fifths of them with a count of one. The top ten hold 0.95% to 1% of the sample.

Summary of the overall study and its limitations: In vitro tests confirmed that a few of the cytomegalovirus-associated TCR beta chains recognize cytomegalovirus antigens. A later genetic analysis reported fewer N-insertions in productive TCRs among donors in an Asian-associated ancestry cluster than the roughly 690-donor mean. When HLA alleles, especially DR and DQ, strongly co-occurred, TCR associations were difficult to assign to individual alleles. Broadly in line with IMGT annotations, most TCR beta V segments showed up in productive rearrangements about 90% or about 30% of the time in an earlier analysis of roughly 590 of the donors. Cytomegalovirus status was reported to be diagnosed by the classifier with high specificity and sensitivity in both the original and validation cohorts. V-gene and J-gene trimming of TCR beta chains was associated with a missense DCLRE1C variant in a later genetic analysis, and the association was replicated in an independent cohort. Several of the top co-occurrence clusters appeared to be linked to parvovirus B19, influenza, CMV and Epstein-Barr virus, according to a later analysis. HLA typing was unavailable for some donors at each locus, so association tests used only the typed subset. A group of highly shared sequence variants was considered likely to be a technical artifact of the sequencing pipeline. Only TCR beta chains were sequenced in this cohort, and the absence of alpha or paired-chain data limited detectable features. Across donors, most TCR sequences were observed very rarely, whereas some public TCRs were present in many individuals. In a later analysis, the rate of TCR association differed among HLA loci, with DRB1 alleles having the most associated TCRs and HLA-C alleles having the fewest. CMV serostatus was the only immune exposure information available for the cohort. The earlier analysis of fewer than 750 of the donors excluded 15 to 20 rarely observed V segments, including chromosome 9 orphons, because counts were too low. The authors suggested that the approach could potentially be generalized to other disease states and immunological phenotypes. A further reported finding was that TCR beta sequences accurately predicted the HLA-A and HLA-B alleles for most subjects in the first cohort. Some IMGT-functional V segments, including TRBV6-2 and TRBV6-3, could not be distinguished by the 87-base-pair reads and were therefore excluded. In the study, roughly 160 TCR beta chains were listed as associated with cytomegalovirus. A later analysis found that HLA-associated TCR beta chains were more clonally expanded and had lower generation probabilities than equally common non-associated chains. Correlated functional status among segregating V segments might reflect linkage disequilibrium, but an unknown experimental factor could not be ruled out. Presence/absence analyses assumed roughly uniform sequencing depth across donors, an assumption that may not hold. A later analysis associated about 16,000 TCR beta sequences with specific HLA alleles at a false discovery rate of 0.05. Most CMV-associated TCR beta chains appeared to be HLA-restricted in a later analysis, and the HLA associations seemed to be driven largely by CMV exposure.

The germline V gene (reference sequence) supplies CDR1 LNHNV and CDR2 YYDKDF. After removal of 0 bases from V and 4 bases from J, the junction retains 4 bases not matched to a gene. The CDR3 contains 16 residues, cysteine and phenylalanine counted. The retained sequence is limited to the CDR3, 48 bases, with the frame set at the first base. The TCR comes from a girl aged 2 to 9 in good health and CMV-seropositive. The sequence links TRBV15 to TRBJ2-1, with 9 bases in between that match TRBD2. Sequencing input: PBMCs. The DNA sequence reads TGTGCCACCAGCAGAGATTCCGGACTAGCGTACAATGAGCAGTTCTTC. Its amino acids are CATSRDSGLAYNEQFF.